The T cell receptor beta chain described here comes from a study of human T cells and chemical hapten exposure. Regarding the study as a whole: TCRs whose frequency exceeded 1 in 1000 remained the same following DPC sensitization. Relative to controls, expanded TCRs formed significantly more large CDR3 similarity clusters.

Concerning this clonotype: The antigen is not known.

Time point described: pre-sensitization, week 0. Treatment noted: therapeutic diphenylcyclopropenone sensitization with weekly scalp DPC. Methods used by the authors: TCR counts had a median of about 100,000 per sample and spanned about 23,224 to 690,600. One entry per CDR3 protein results from TCRdb running MiXCR on the RACE reads. Here the V and J calls rest on TCRdb's processing, not on the authors' analysis. The data show approximately 260,000 distinct CDR3 sequences, with 7.7% seen just once and 1.2% held by the top ten. The CDR3 covers 14 residues. V dropped 0 bases and J dropped 5 bases, with 10 bases sitting between them. CDR1 MNHEY and CDR2 SVGAGI come from the germline V gene.

The sample consisted of whole blood, taken in connection with sensitization to the hapten diphenylcyclopropenone (DPC). The chain recombines TRBV6-5 with TRBJ1-1, with unresolved D. The TCR sequence derives from a man between 18 and 35 years old with alopecia areata. Some clones in this sample may be carry-over from other donors' samples. CDR3 sequence: CASSYSTARTEAFF. Written as DNA, the CDR3 is TGTGCCAGCAGTTACTCGACGGCAAGGACTGAAGCTTTCTTT.